Sequencing of this T cell receptor beta chain was carried out in a study of control samples from healthy donors and cancer patients (dated by TCRdb to the early 2020s). As regards this clone: Its antigen target is currently unknown. Nothing much larger sits one base from this clone, and base qualities are not available.

Including the terminal cysteine and phenylalanine, the CDR3 comprises 14 residues. The CDR3 DNA has 42 bases and is translated from base 1. The junction shows trimming of 8 bases on V and 6 bases on J, plus 18 bases between the germline ends. CDR1 and CDR2, per the germline V gene (reference sequence), are MNHNY and SVGAGI. The library was generated by the immunoSEQ multiplex PCR assay. The table comes from immuneACCESS by way of TCRdb, which keeps in-frame sequences with V and J called. Part of the clones is missing from these tables; in studies checked, under half for an unresolved V gene and the rest for unknown reasons. Across this sample there are fewer than 95,000 clones, with more than 85% seen only once. Jointly, the top ten make up 1.3% of the sample.

Sequenced input: blood. This clonotype originated in a woman in her 50s in good health. This chain joins TRBV6-6 to TRBJ2-3; possibly the D gene is TRBD2, per 6 matching bases. Read as DNA, the sequence is TGTGCCAGCCTTCCTCGGGGGACCCCTGATACGCAGTATTTT. It codes for CASLPRGTPDTQYF.